The following is a TCR beta chain sequence with its context. V gave up 3 bases and J gave up 8 bases, with 6 bases separating them. This CDR3 contains 11 residues. Germline V gives CDR1 SGHRS, CDR2 YFSETQ. As processed by the authors: Nucleated cell number was recorded as an estimate derived from reference gene primer amplification. Clones were sequenced by immunoSEQ multiplex PCR, and TCRdb holds only the in-frame ones, with some missing. V, J and clone size are taken as reported in that table, and D and trimming were inferred from the DNA itself. The sample records fewer than 250,000 clones, about 93% being singletons. The record originates from a study of blood T cell repertoires in COVID-19.

The sample comprised peripheral blood. The V call is TRBV5-1, the J call TRBJ2-1; D gene ambiguous. The receptor's source is a man aged 55-75 years with COVID-19, enrolled during active disease. The CDR3 nucleotides are TGCGCCAGCAGCTCTCAGGATGAGCAGTTCTTC. Encoded protein: CASSSQDEQFF.